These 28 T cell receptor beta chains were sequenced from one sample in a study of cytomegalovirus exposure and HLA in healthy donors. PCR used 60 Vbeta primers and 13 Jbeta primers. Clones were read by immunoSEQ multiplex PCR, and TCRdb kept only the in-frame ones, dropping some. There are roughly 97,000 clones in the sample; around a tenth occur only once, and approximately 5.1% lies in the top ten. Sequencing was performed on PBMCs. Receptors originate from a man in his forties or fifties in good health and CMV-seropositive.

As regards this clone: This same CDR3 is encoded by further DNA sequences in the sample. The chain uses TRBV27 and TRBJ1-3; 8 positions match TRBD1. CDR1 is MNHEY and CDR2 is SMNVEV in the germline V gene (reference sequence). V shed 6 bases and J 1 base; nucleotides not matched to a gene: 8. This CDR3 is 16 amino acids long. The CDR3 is CASRPGQGISGNTIYF. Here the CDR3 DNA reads TGTGCCAGCAGACCCGGACAGGGTATATCTGGAAACACCATATATTTT.

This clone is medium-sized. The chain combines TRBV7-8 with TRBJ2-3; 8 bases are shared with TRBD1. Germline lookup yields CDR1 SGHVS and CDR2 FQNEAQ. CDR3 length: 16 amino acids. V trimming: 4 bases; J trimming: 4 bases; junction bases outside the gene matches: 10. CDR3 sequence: CASSSSWQGASDTQYF. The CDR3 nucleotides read TGTGCCAGCAGCTCCTCTTGGCAGGGGGCATCAGATACGCAGTATTTT.

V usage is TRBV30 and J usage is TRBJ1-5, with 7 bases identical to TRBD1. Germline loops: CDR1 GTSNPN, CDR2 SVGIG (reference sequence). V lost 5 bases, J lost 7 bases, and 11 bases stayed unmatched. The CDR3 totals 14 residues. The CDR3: CAWDYRGGRQPQHF. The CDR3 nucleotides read TGTGCCTGGGACTACAGGGGCGGTCGCCAGCCCCAGCATTTT.

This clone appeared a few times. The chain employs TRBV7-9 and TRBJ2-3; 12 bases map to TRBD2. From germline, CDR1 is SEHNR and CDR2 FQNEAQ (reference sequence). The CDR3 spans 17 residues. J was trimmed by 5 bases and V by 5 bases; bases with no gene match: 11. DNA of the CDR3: TGTGCCAGCAGCCCAGGCCGACTAGCGGGAGATCTAGATACGCAGTATTTT. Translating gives CASSPGRLAGDLDTQYF.

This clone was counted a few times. The CDR3 bases are TGTGCCAGCAGCCAGGACTCCCAAGATACGCAGTATTTT. This gives the protein CASSQDSQDTQYF. The J gene is TRBJ2-3, the V gene TRBV14, with a tentative D call TRBD2 (5 bases). This CDR3 is 13 amino acids long. CDR1 SGHDN and CDR2 FVKESK come from the germline V gene. Trimming left V 3 bases short and J 5 bases short, with 9 bases between.

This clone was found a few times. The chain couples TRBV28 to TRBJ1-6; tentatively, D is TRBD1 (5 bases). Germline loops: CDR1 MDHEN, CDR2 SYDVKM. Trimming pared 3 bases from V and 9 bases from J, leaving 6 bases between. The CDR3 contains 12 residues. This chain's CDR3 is CASSLQGSPLHF. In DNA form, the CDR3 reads TGTGCCAGCAGTTTGCAGGGTTCACCCCTCCACTTT. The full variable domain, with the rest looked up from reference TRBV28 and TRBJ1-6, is DVKVTQSSRYLVKRTGEKVFLECVQDMDHENMFWYRQDPGLGLRLIYFSYDVKMKEKGDIPEGYSVSREKKERFSLILESASTNQTSMYLCASSLQGSPLHFGNGTRLTVT.

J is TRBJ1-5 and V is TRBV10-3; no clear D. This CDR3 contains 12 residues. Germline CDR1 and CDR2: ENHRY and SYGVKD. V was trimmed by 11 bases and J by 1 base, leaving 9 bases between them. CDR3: CAARSSNQPQHF. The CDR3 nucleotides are TGTGCCGCACGGTCGAGCAATCAGCCCCAGCATTTT.

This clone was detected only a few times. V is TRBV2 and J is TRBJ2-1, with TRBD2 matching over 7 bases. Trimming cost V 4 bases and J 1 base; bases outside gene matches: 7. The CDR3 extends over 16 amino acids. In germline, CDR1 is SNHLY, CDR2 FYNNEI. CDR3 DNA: TGTGCCAGCAGTGCGGTTTCGGGAGGATCCTACAATGAGCAGTTCTTC. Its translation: CASSAVSGGSYNEQFF.

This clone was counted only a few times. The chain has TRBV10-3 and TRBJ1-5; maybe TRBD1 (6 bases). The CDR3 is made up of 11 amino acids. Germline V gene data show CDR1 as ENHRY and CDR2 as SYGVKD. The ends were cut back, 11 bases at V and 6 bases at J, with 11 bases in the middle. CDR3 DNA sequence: TGTGCCCCACGAGGGGGTCAGCCCCAGCATTTT. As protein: CAPRGGQPQHF.

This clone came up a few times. The CDR3, as DNA: TGTGCCAGCAGCCCCAGGCGGGAGACCGGGGAGCTGTTTTTT. Residues: CASSPRRETGELFF. The J gene is TRBJ2-2, the V gene TRBV6-4; 7 bases align to TRBD2. Trimming at V came to 6 bases and at J to 5 bases, leaving 6 bases not matched to a gene. This CDR3 is built from 14 residues. Germline CDR1 and CDR2: MRHNA and SNTAGT.

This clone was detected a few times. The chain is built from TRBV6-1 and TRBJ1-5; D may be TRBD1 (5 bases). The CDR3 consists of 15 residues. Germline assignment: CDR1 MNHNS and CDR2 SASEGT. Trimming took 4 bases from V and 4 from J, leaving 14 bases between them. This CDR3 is CASSALQGGNQPQHF. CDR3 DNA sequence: TGTGCCAGCAGTGCACTCCAGGGTGGTAATCAGCCCCAGCATTTT.

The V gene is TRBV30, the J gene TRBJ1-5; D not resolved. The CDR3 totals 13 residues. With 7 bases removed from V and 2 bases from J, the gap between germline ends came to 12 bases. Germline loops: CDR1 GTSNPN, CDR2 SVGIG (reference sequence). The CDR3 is CAYATLGNQPQHF. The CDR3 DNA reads TGTGCCTACGCGACTCTCGGCAATCAGCCCCAGCATTTT. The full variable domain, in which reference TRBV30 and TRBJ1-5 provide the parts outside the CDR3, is SQTIHQWPATLVQPVGSPLSLECTVEGTSNPNLYWYRQAAGRGLQLLFYSVGIGQISSEVPQNLSASRPQDRQFILSSKKLLLSDSGFYLCAYATLGNQPQHFGDGTRLSIL.

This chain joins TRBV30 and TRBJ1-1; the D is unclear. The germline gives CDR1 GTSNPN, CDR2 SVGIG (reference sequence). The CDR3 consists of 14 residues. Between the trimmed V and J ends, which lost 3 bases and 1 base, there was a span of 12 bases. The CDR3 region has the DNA TGTGCCTGGAGGGCTCCAGGCAGGAACACTGAAGCTTTCTTT. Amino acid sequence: CAWRAPGRNTEAFF.

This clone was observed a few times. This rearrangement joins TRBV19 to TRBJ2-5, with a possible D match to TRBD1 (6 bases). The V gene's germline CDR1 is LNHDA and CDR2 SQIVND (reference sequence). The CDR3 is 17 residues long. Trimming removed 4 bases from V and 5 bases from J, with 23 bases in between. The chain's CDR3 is CASSTPARLGQKETQYF. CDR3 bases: TGTGCCAGTAGTACCCCGGCCAGATTAGGACAGAAGGAGACCCAGTACTTC.

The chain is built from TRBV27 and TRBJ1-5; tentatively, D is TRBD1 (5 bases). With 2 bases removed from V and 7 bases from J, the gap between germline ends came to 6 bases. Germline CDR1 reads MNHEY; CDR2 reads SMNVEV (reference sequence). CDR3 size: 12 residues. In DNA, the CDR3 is TGTGCCAGCAGTTTACGGGGGCAGCCCCAGCATTTT. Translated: CASSLRGQPQHF.

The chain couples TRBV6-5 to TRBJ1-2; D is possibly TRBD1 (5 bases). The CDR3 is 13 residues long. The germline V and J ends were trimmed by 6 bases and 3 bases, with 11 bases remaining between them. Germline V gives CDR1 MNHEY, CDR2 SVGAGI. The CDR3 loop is CASSLDSDYGYTF. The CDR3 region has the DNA TGTGCCAGCAGCCTCGACAGCGACTATGGCTACACCTTC.

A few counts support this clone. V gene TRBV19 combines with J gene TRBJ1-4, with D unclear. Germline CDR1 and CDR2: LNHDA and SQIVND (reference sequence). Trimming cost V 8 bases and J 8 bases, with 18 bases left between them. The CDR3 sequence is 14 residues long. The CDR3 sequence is CASAPPTSREKLFF. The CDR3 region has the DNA TGTGCCAGTGCCCCGCCAACCTCGCGGGAAAAACTGTTTTTT.

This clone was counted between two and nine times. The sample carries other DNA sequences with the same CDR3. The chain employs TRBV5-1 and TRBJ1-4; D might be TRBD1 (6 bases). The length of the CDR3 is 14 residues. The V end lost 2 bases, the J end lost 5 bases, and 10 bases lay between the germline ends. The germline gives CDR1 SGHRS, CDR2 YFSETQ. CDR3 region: CASSLGGGNEKLFF. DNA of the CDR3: TGCGCCAGCAGCTTAGGGGGGGGGAATGAAAAACTGTTTTTT.

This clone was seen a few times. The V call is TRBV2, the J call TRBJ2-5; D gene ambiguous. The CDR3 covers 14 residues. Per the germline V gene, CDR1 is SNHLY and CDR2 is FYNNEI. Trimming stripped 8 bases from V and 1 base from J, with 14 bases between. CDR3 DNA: TGTGCCAGCCTAAACGTGGGCTTCCAAGAGACCCAGTACTTC. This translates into CASLNVGFQETQYF.

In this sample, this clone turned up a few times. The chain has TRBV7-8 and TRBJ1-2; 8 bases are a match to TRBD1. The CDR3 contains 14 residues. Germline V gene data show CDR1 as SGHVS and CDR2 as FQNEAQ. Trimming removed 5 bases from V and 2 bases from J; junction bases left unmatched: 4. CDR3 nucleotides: TGTGCCAGCAGCGGAGGGACAGGCAACTATGGCTACACCTTC. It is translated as CASSGGTGNYGYTF.

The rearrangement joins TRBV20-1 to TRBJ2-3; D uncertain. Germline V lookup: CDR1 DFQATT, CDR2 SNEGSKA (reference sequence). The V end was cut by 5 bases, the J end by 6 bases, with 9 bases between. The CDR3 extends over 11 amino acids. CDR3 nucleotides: TGCAGTGCTGGTAGCTTCGATACGCAGTATTTT. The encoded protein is CSAGSFDTQYF.

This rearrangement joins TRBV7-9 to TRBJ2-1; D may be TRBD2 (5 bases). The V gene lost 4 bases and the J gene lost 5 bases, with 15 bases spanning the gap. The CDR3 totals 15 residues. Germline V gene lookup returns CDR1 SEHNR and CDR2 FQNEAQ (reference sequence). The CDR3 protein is CASSSPWGVNNEQFF. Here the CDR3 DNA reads TGTGCCAGCAGCTCCCCTTGGGGAGTTAACAATGAGCAGTTCTTC.

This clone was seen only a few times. CDR3 amino acids: CSVQTGGAGTEAFF. CDR3 DNA: TGCAGCGTGCAGACAGGGGGCGCGGGAACTGAAGCTTTCTTT. The chain employs TRBV29-1 and TRBJ1-1; TRBD1 matches at 10 bases. CDR1 is SQVTM and CDR2 is ANQGSEA in the germline V gene. J lost 5 bases, V lost 6 bases, and 9 bases had no gene match. The length of the CDR3 is 14 residues.

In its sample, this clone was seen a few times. For the CDR3, the DNA is TGCGCCAGCAGCCGCGGACAGAATAATGAAAAACTGTTTTTT. Translation gives CASSRGQNNEKLFF. The chain couples TRBV5-1 to TRBJ1-4, with D maybe TRBD1 (6 bases). The CDR3 has 14 residues. Germline V gene lookup returns CDR1 SGHRS and CDR2 YFSETQ. Trimming cost V 4 bases and J 4 bases, with 11 bases left between them.

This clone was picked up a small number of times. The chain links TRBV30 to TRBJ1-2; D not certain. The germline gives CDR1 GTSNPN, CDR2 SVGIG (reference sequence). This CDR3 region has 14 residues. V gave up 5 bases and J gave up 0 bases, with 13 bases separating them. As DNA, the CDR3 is TGTGCCTGGTCATTACCGGGGACTAACTATGGCTACACCTTC. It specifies CAWSLPGTNYGYTF.

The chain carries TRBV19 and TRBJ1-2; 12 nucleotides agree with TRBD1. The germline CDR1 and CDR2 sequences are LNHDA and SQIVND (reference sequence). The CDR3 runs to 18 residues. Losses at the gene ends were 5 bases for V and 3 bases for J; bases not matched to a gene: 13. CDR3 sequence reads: CASSVAPGQGARDYGYTF. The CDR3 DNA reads TGTGCCAGTAGTGTCGCACCGGGACAGGGGGCCAGGGACTATGGCTACACCTTC.

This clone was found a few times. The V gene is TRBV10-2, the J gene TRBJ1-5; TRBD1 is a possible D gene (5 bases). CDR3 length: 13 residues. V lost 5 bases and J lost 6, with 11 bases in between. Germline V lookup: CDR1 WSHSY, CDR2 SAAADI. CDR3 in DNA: TGCGCCAGCAGTTCAGGGTTAGGTCAGCCCCAGCATTTT. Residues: CASSSGLGQPQHF.

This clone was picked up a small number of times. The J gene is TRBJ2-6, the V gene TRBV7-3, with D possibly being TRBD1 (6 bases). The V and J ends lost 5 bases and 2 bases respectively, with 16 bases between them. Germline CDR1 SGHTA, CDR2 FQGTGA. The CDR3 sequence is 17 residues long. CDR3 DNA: TGTGCCAGCAGCGCAGGGGCTCCCCGCACTGGGGCCAACGTCCTGACTTTC. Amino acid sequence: CASSAGAPRTGANVLTF.